The 4 T cell receptor beta chains given below trace back to one sample, sequenced in a study of CD8 T cells in ankylosing spondylitis (dated by TCRdb to 2016 to 2017). What the authors observed across the whole study: Blood from ankylosing spondylitis patients appeared to be characterized by a TCR beta motif made up of seven or eight highly homologous amino acid variants.

Their recognized antigens are unknown. The library relied on 5' RACE. The sequencing machine was an Illumina HiSeq 2500. TCRdb reworked the public reads: Q25 trimming with fastp, MiXCR clone assembly, productive beta chains retained. Duplicate CDR3 protein sequences are folded into a single record with the most common DNA and genes. Here the sample has about 330,000 distinct CDR3 sequences; less than 9.5% occur a single time. Clones ranked in the top ten supply more than 14% of the sample. The sequenced sample consisted of blood, either unsorted or a sorted T cell fraction (not recorded which). These receptors were obtained from a male donor with ankylosing spondylitis.

Points on this clonotype: Sequence at one end of the junction differs from germline and may be a read error. V and J are TRBV7-7 and TRBJ2-5; 11 bases map to TRBD2. Germline V CDR1 and CDR2: SSHAT, FNYEAQ (reference sequence). This CDR3 comprises 16 residues. The CDR3 bases are TGTGCTAGCAGCTACAATAGCGGGAGGGCCGGGGAGACCCAGTACTTC. Encoded protein: CASSYNSGRAGETQYF.

This clonotype was recorded at least ten times. This chain connects TRBV20-1 to TRBJ1-1, with a possible D match to TRBD1 (6 bases). V dropped 8 bases and J dropped 3 bases, with 25 bases sitting between them. The length of the CDR3 is 16 residues. The germline V gene encodes CDR1 DFQATT and CDR2 SNEGSKA (reference sequence). Here the CDR3 reads CSPSGGPGGRDTEAFF. The CDR3 DNA reads TGCAGTCCTTCGGGAGGCCCCGGGGGCAGAGACACTGAAGCTTTCTTT.

On this clonotype itself: A read error may explain this, as a much larger clone is one base away. This sequence joins TRBV5-1 and TRBJ1-1; D gene unclear. This CDR3 spans 14 amino acids. Germline V lookup: CDR1 SGHRS, CDR2 YFSETQ. CDR3 protein: CAGSLDPSGTEAFF. CDR3 nucleotide sequence: TGCGCCGGCAGCTTGGATCCATCTGGGACTGAAGCTTTCTTT.

This clonotype occurred a few times. The rearrangement uses TRBV9 and TRBJ1-1; no reliable D call. The V gene lost 4 bases and the J gene lost 4 bases, with 17 bases spanning the gap. Germline V gene data show CDR1 as SGDLS and CDR2 as YYNGEE. There are 15 residues in the CDR3. For the CDR3, the DNA is TGTGCCAGCAGCCCTCATCCCGGCCAAGGCACTGAAGCTTTCTTT. It specifies CASSPHPGQGTEAFF.